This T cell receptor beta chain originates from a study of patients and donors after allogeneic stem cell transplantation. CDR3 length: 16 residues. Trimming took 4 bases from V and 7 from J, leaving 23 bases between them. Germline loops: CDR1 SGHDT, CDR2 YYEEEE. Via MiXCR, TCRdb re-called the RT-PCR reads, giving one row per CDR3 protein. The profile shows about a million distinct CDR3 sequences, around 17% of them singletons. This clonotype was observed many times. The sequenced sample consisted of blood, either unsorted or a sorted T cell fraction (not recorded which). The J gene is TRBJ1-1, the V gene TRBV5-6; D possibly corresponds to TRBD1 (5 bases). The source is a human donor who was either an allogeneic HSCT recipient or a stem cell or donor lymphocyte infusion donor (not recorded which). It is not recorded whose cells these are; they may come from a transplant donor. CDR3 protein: CASSPWTWGGKGEAFF. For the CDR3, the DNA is TGTGCCAGCAGCCCATGGACATGGGGGGGGAAGGGTGAAGCTTTCTTT.